A selection of T cell receptor beta chains follows, all from one sample in a study of T cell responses to AZD1222 COVID-19 vaccine. Method: immunoSEQ multiplex PCR; TCRdb's copy keeps in-frame clones and lacks some. The table records 130,000 to 150,000 clones, about 89% of them present only once. The sample in question was peripheral blood, obtained on day 0 of MenACWY control vaccination. The origin of the receptors is an adult in good health. Each CDR3 is given with its conserved first and last residue. A D gene is named only where the DNA matches it firmly. Size values are once, few and many counts, or a class for expanded clones, and some rows have none.

clone_size,v_call,d_call,j_call,cdr3_aa,cdr3_nt
.,TRBV12-5,.,TRBJ1-2,CASGLVKLGGLGYGYTF,TGTGCTAGTGGTTTGGTTAAGCTTGGGGGATTGGGCTATGGCTACACCTTC
.,TRBV10-3,.,TRBJ2-5,CAISESKSGHQETQYF,TGTGCCATCAGTGAGTCCAAGAGTGGGCATCAAGAGACCCAGTACTTC
.,TRBV3-1/TRBV3-2,TRBD1,TRBJ1-5,CASSGTGKGQPQHF,TGTGCCAGCAGTGGGACAGGGAAAGGTCAGCCCCAGCATTTT
.,TRBV24-1,.,TRBJ1-1,CATSVGGSSSEAFF,TGTGCCACCAGTGTGGGAGGGTCGTCAAGTGAAGCTTTCTTT
.,TRBV28,TRBD1,TRBJ2-7,CASSPGQAPEQYF,TGTGCCAGCAGTCCAGGACAGGCGCCCGAGCAGTACTTC
.,TRBV27,.,TRBJ1-5,CASSQGQFNQPQHF,TGTGCCAGCAGTCAAGGACAGTTCAATCAGCCCCAGCATTTT
.,TRBV6-5,TRBD2,TRBJ2-1,CASTHGLAPNEQFF,TGTGCCAGCACCCACGGACTAGCGCCCAATGAGCAGTTCTTC
.,TRBV15,.,TRBJ2-7,CATSRVGDEQYF,TGTGCCACCAGCAGAGTGGGGGACGAGCAGTACTTC
.,TRBV18,TRBD1,TRBJ1-6,CASSPGTGGNSPLHF,TGTGCCAGCTCACCGGGGACAGGGGGAAATTCACCCCTCCACTTT
once,TRBV11-2,TRBD1,TRBJ1-1,CASSLLGTAYMNTEAFF,TGTGCCAGCAGCTTACTGGGGACAGCCTATATGAACACTGAAGCTTTCTTT
few,TRBV4-1,.,TRBJ1-5,CASSQDPGRAQWF,TGCGCCAGCAGCCAAGATCCGGGACGGGCCCAGTGGTTT
.,TRBV27,.,TRBJ1-2,CASRITGTEYGYTF,TGTGCCAGCAGGATAACCGGGACGGAATATGGCTACACCTTC
.,TRBV5-1,.,TRBJ1-1,CASRPDRRLNTEAFF,TGCGCCAGCAGACCAGACAGGAGATTGAACACTGAAGCTTTCTTT
.,TRBV20-1,TRBD2,TRBJ2-3,CSASHATSGIPDTQYF,TGCAGTGCTAGTCACGCGACTAGCGGGATACCAGATACGCAGTATTTT
once,TRBV5-6,.,TRBJ1-2,CASSSGVESGYTF,TGTGCCAGCAGCTCTGGGGTTGAGAGTGGCTACACCTTC
.,TRBV19,.,TRBJ1-1,CASSILVNTEAFF,TGTGCCAGTAGTATTTTGGTGAACACTGAAGCTTTCTTT
.,TRBV2,.,TRBJ1-6,CASSDLANNSPLHF,TGTGCCAGCAGTGACCTAGCGAACAATTCACCCCTCCACTTT
.,TRBV19,TRBD1,TRBJ2-2,CASSNDRGTGELFF,TGTGCCAGTAGTAACGACAGGGGGACCGGGGAGCTGTTTTTT
.,TRBV7-9,.,TRBJ2-5,CASSLEGTFQETQYF,TGTGCCAGCAGCTTAGAGGGGACATTCCAAGAGACCCAGTACTTC
.,TRBV5-6,.,TRBJ1-5,CASSPRVGFNQPQHF,TGTGCCAGCAGCCCGAGAGTGGGGTTCAATCAGCCCCAGCATTTT
.,TRBV4-2,TRBD2,TRBJ2-1,CASSQVSVAGGPNEQFF,TGTGCCAGCAGCCAAGTATCGGTAGCGGGAGGGCCAAATGAGCAGTTCTTC
.,TRBV3-1/TRBV3-2,TRBD1,TRBJ1-1,CASSDRALNTEAFF,TGTGCCAGCAGCGACAGGGCCCTGAACACTGAAGCTTTCTTT
.,TRBV7-3,TRBD2,TRBJ2-1,CASSLIAGGNNEQFF,TGTGCCAGCAGCTTAATAGCGGGAGGAAACAATGAGCAGTTCTTC
.,TRBV30,.,TRBJ2-3,CAWDGNLKDTQYF,TGTGCCTGGGACGGGAACCTTAAAGATACGCAGTATTTT
.,TRBV6-5,.,TRBJ1-6,CASSYNIKSPLHF,TGTGCCAGCAGTTACAACATCAAGTCACCCCTCCACTTT
.,TRBV9,.,TRBJ1-3,CASSLQPTGWGNTIYF,TGTGCCAGCAGCCTCCAACCGACAGGTTGGGGAAACACCATATATTTT
.,TRBV19,.,TRBJ2-1,CSASAGPSYNEQFF,TGTTCAGCCTCGGCGGGACCCTCCTACAATGAGCAGTTCTTC
.,TRBV7-6,TRBD2,TRBJ2-7,CASSSIKAGRYEQYF,TGTGCCAGCAGCTCCATTAAAGCGGGGCGCTACGAGCAGTACTTC
.,TRBV28,.,TRBJ2-3,CASSSGSHRPDTQYF,TGTGCCAGCAGTTCCGGCAGCCACAGACCAGATACGCAGTATTTT
.,TRBV28,.,TRBJ1-2,CASITPGHHPGDYGYTF,TGTGCCAGCATCACTCCGGGACATCACCCTGGCGACTATGGCTACACCTTC
.,TRBV12-3/TRBV12-4,.,TRBJ2-7,CASSSGTPYEQYF,TGTGCCAGCAGTTCCGGGACCCCCTACGAGCAGTACTTC
.,TRBV9,.,TRBJ1-1,CASSSLDTEAFF,TGTGCCAGCAGCTCACTTGACACTGAAGCTTTCTTT
.,TRBV3-1/TRBV3-2,.,TRBJ2-2,CASRPHETGELFF,TGTGCCAGCAGGCCCCATGAGACCGGGGAGCTGTTTTTT
.,TRBV28,.,TRBJ2-7,CASSLLTGSEQYF,TGTGCCAGCAGTTTACTCACAGGGAGCGAGCAGTACTTC
.,TRBV3-1/TRBV3-2,TRBD2,TRBJ2-1,CASSQDELAGAYNEQFF,TGTGCCAGCAGCCAAGATGAGCTAGCGGGGGCCTACAATGAGCAGTTCTTC
.,TRBV7-3,.,TRBJ1-2,CASSSTGQGGYTF,TGTGCCAGCAGCTCCACCGGGCAAGGTGGCTACACCTTC
.,TRBV7-2,.,TRBJ1-2,CASSWTEVYGYTF,TGTGCCAGCAGCTGGACAGAGGTCTATGGCTACACCTTC
.,TRBV27,.,TRBJ2-1,CAAWTRNEQFF,TGTGCCGCCTGGACTCGCAATGAGCAGTTCTTC
.,TRBV4-2,.,TRBJ1-3,CASSQGRGSGNTIYF,TGTGCCAGCAGCCAAGGTAGAGGATCTGGAAACACCATATATTTT
.,TRBV5-1,.,TRBJ1-1,CASSSREENTEAFF,TGCGCCAGCAGCTCTAGAGAGGAGAACACTGAAGCTTTCTTT
.,TRBV5-4,.,TRBJ2-5,CASSPKPERETQYF,TGTGCCAGCAGCCCGAAACCGGAGAGGGAGACCCAGTACTTC
once,TRBV18,TRBD2,TRBJ2-3,CASSLGTSGRRDTQYF,TGTGCCAGCTCACTCGGGACTAGCGGGAGAAGAGATACGCAGTATTTT
.,TRBV7-2,TRBD2,TRBJ2-2,CASSLGPGSGRAWTGELFF,TGTGCCAGCAGCTTAGGCCCAGGGAGCGGGAGGGCCTGGACCGGGGAGCTGTTTTTT
.,TRBV19,TRBD1,TRBJ2-5,CASGTGQETQYF,TGTGCCAGCGGGACAGGACAAGAGACCCAGTACTTC
.,TRBV30,.,TRBJ2-7,CAWSLLGLYEQYF,TGTGCCTGGAGTCTCCTGGGCCTCTACGAGCAGTACTTC
.,TRBV27,TRBD2,TRBJ2-7,CASSSTTSGYEQYF,TGTGCCAGCAGTTCCACGACTAGCGGCTACGAGCAGTACTTC
.,TRBV27,TRBD1,TRBJ1-5,CASSLQGARNQPQHF,TGTGCCAGCAGTTTACAGGGGGCTCGGAATCAGCCCCAGCATTTT
.,TRBV6-2/TRBV6-3,.,TRBJ1-2,CASSYPDIQGVWGYTF,TGTGCCAGCAGTTACCCGGACATCCAGGGTGTGTGGGGCTACACCTTC
.,TRBV5-4,TRBD1,TRBJ1-2,CASSGDRAGYGYTF,TGTGCCAGCAGCGGGGACAGGGCCGGCTATGGCTACACCTTC
few,TRBV29-1,.,TRBJ2-7,CSALLSSYEQYF,TGCAGCGCCCTCTTGAGCTCCTACGAGCAGTACTTC
.,TRBV12-5,.,TRBJ2-3,CASGLATRSDTQYF,TGTGCTAGTGGCTTGGCAACTAGGAGCGATACGCAGTATTTT
.,TRBV5-1,.,TRBJ2-1,CASSLMGRVSNEQFF,TGCGCCAGCAGCTTAATGGGCAGGGTGAGCAATGAGCAGTTCTTC
.,TRBV5-4,TRBD1,TRBJ2-1,CASSFDRGTQFF,TGTGCCAGCAGCTTTGACAGGGGCACGCAGTTCTTC
once,TRBV11-2,.,TRBJ2-5,CASSPQIQETQYF,TGTGCCAGCAGCCCCCAGATACAAGAGACCCAGTACTTC
.,TRBV19,.,TRBJ1-1,CASGRREAFF,TGTGCCAGTGGTCGACGGGAAGCTTTCTTT
.,TRBV5-5,TRBD2,TRBJ2-1,CASSMRLAGLTYNEQFF,TGTGCCAGCAGCATGAGACTAGCGGGTCTTACCTACAATGAGCAGTTCTTC
.,TRBV3-1/TRBV3-2,.,TRBJ1-1,CASSQDRARGRNTEAFF,TGTGCCAGCAGCCAAGATCGCGCCCGGGGGCGGAACACTGAAGCTTTCTTT
.,TRBV9,.,TRBJ2-5,CASSVGGEETQYF,TGTGCCAGCAGCGTAGGGGGAGAAGAGACCCAGTACTTC
.,TRBV4-1,TRBD2,TRBJ2-2,CASSQDPGGRTGELFF,TGCGCCAGCAGCCAAGATCCGGGAGGGCGCACCGGGGAGCTGTTTTTT